The source of this T cell receptor (beta chain) is a study of T-cell reconstitution after alpha-beta-depleted transplantation in children. CDR1 and CDR2 (germline): SGHRS, YFSETQ. V shed 0 bases and J 3 bases; nucleotides not matched to a gene: 4. The CDR3 contains 16 residues. The sample holds a few counts of this clonotype. Its specificity is not known. TCRbeta library construction was performed incorporating unique molecular identifiers. TCRdb re-called the PCR reads with MiXCR, one entry per CDR3 protein. The top ten hold 0.75% to 0.85% of the sample, which has 600,000 to 800,000 distinct CDR3 sequences, approximately 14% seen once. Study-level findings and limits: Certain patients had high TCRbeta diversity at day 60, and it came from recipient T cells and thymic progenitors that survived. T-cell counts and diversity were attributed mostly to newly produced T cells one year after transplant.

The chain employs TRBV5-1 and TRBJ2-7; 12 nucleotides line up with TRBD2. This clonotype was obtained from a girl aged 2 to 9 with congenital amegakaryocytic thrombocytopenia, due to receive a stem cell transplant. The sequenced sample was PBMCs, obtained before TCRalphabeta/CD19-depleted stem cell transplant. CDR3 coding DNA: TGCGCCAGCAGCTTGGGACTAGCGGGAGAACTCTACGAGCAGTACTTC. Encoded protein: CASSLGLAGELYEQYF.